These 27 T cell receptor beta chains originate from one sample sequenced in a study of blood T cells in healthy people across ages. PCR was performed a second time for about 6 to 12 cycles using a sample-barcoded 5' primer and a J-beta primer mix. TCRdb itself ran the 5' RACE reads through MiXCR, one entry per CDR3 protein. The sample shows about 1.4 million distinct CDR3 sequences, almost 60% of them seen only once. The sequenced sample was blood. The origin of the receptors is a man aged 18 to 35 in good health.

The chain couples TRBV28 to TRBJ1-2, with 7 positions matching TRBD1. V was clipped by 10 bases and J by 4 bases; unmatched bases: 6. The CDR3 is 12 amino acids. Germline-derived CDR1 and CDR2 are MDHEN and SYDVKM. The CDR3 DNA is TGTGCCACCCAAGGGACAGTCTATGGCTACACCTTC. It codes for CATQGTVYGYTF.

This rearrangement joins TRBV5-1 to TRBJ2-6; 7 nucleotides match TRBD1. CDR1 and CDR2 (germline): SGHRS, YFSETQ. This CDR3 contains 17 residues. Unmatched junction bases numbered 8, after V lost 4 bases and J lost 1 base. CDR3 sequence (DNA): TGCGCCAGCAGCATCGGGACAGTTGATTCTGGGGCCAACGTCCTGACTTTC. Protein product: CASSIGTVDSGANVLTF.

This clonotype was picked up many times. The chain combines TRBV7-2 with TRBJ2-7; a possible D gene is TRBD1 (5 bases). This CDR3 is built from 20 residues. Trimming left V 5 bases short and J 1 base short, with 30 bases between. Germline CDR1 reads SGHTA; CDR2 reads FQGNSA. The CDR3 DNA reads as TGTGCCAGCAGCCCATGGGCCCCCCGGACAACGTCCGGCTCATCCTACGAGCAGTACTTC. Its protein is CASSPWAPRTTSGSSYEQYF.

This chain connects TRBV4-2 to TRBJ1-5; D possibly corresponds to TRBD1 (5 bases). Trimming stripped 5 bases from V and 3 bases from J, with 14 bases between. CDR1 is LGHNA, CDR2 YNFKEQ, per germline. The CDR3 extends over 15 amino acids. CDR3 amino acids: CASSWAGEINQPQHF. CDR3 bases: TGTGCCAGCAGCTGGGCGGGGGAAATCAATCAGCCCCAGCATTTT.

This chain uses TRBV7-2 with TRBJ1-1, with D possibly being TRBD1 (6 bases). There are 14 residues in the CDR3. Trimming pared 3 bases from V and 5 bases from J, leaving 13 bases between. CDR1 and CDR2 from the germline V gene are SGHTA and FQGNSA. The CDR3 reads CASSFKRGQTEAFF. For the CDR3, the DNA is TGTGCCAGCAGCTTTAAACGGGGGCAGACTGAAGCTTTCTTT.

The CDR3 DNA reads as TGTGCCAGCACGGGGGGGACTAATGAAAAACTGTTTTTT. Its protein is CASTGGTNEKLFF. This rearrangement joins TRBV2 to TRBJ1-4; weak D call: TRBD1 (5 bases). Germline V gene sequence: CDR1 SNHLY, CDR2 FYNNEI. There are 13 residues in the CDR3. The V end lost 7 bases, the J end lost 2 bases, and 8 bases lay between the germline ends.

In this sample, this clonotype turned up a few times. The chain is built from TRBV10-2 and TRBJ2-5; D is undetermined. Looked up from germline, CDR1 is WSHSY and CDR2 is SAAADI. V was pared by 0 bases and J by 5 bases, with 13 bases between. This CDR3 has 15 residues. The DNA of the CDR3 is TGCGCCAGCAGTGAGTCGCCTGAACTCATGGAGACCCAGTACTTC. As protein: CASSESPELMETQYF.

The CDR3 here is CASSVVQGGVTEAFF. The CDR3 DNA follows: TGTGCCAGCAGCGTAGTACAGGGGGGGGTCACTGAAGCTTTCTTT. The chain links TRBV9 to TRBJ1-1; TRBD1 agrees at 8 bases. Germline V lookup: CDR1 SGDLS, CDR2 YYNGEE. Trimming took 0 bases from V and 4 from J; bases not matched to a gene: 5. The CDR3 is 15 amino acids.

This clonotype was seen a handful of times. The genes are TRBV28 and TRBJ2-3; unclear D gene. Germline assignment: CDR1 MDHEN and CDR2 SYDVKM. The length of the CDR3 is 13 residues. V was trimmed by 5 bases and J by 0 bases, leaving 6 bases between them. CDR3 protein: CASSMGSTDTQYF. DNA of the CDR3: TGTGCCAGCAGTATGGGTAGCACAGATACGCAGTATTTT.

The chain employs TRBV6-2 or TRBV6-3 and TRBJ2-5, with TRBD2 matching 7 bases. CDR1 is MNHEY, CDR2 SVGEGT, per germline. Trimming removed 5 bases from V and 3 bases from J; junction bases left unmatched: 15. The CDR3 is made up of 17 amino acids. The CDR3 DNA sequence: TGTGCCAGCAGTCCGCCGTTGGCTAGCGGACCCGAAGAGACCCAGTACTTC. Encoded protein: CASSPPLASGPEETQYF.

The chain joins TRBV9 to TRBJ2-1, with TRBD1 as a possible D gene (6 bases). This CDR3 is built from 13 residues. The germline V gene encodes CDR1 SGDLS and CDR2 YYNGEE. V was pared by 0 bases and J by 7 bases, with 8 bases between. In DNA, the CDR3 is TGTGCCAGCAGCGTAGCAGGGGTAAATGAGCAGTTCTTC. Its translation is CASSVAGVNEQFF.

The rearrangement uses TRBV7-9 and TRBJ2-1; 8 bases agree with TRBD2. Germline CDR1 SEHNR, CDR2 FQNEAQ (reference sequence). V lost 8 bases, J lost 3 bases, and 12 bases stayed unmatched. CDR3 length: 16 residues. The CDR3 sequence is CASAPEGTRHYNEQFF. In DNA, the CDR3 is TGTGCCAGCGCACCGGAGGGGACTAGACACTACAATGAGCAGTTCTTC.

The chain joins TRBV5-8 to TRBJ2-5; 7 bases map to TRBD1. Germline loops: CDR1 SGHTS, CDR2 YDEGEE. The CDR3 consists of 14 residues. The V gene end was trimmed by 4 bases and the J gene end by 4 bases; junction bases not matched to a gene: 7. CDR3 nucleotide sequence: TGTGCCAGCAGCGGAAGACAGGGCGGAGAGACCCAGTACTTC. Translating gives CASSGRQGGETQYF.

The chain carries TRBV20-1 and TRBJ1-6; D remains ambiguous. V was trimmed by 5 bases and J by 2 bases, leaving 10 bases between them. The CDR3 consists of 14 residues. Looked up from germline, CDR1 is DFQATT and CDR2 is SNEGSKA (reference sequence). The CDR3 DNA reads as TGCAGTGCTGGCGATCCCCCCTATAATTCACCCCTCCACTTT. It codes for CSAGDPPYNSPLHF.

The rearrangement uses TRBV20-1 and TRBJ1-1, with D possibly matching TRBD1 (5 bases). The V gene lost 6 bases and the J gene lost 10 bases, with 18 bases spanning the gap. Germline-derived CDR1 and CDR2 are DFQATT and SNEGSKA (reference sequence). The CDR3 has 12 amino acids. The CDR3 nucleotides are TGCAGTGCCAGATCCCGAGGGGTGAGAGCTTTCTTT. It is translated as CSARSRGVRAFF.

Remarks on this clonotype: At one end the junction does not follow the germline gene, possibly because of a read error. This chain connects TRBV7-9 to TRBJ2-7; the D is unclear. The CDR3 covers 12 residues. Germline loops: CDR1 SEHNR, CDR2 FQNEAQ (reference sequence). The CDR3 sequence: CTSSLDRHEQYF. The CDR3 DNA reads TGTACCAGCAGCCTTGACCGTCATGAGCAGTACTTC. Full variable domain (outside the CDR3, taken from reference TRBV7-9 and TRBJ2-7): DTGVSQNPRHKITKRGQNVTFRCDPISEHNRLYWYRQTLGQGPEFLTYFQNEAQLEKSRLLSDRFSAERPKGSFSTLEIQRTEQGDSAMYLCTSSLDRHEQYFGPGTRLTVT.

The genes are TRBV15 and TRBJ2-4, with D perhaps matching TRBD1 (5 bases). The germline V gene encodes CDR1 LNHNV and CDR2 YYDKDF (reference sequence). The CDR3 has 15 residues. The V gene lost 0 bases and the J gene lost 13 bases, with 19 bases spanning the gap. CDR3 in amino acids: CATSRDGAGAFAQYF. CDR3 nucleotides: TGTGCCACCAGCAGAGATGGGGCTGGAGCCTTTGCGCAGTACTTC.

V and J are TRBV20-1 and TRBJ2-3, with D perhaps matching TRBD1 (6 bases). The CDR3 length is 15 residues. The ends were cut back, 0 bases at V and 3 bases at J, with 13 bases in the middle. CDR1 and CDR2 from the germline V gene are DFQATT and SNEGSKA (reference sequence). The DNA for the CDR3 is TGCAGTGCTAGAGAAGGGGGATTCGAGACAGATACGCAGTATTTT. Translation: CSAREGGFETDTQYF.

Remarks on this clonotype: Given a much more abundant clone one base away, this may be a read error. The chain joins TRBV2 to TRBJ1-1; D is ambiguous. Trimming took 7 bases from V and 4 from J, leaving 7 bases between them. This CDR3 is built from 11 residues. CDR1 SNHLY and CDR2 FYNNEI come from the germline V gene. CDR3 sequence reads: CASNASTEAFF. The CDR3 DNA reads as TGTGCCAGCAATGCGAGCACTGAAGCTTTCTTT.

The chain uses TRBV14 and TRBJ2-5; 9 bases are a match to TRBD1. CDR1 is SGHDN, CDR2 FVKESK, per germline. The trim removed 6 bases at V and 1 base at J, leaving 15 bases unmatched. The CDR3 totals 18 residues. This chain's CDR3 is CASSLDRGFLEPQETQYF. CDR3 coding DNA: TGTGCCAGCAGTTTGGACAGGGGCTTCCTAGAGCCCCAAGAGACCCAGTACTTC.

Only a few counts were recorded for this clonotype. This CDR3 reads CASSLDTGREQYF. For the CDR3, the DNA is TGTGCCAGCAGCTTAGACACCGGGCGTGAGCAGTACTTC. J is TRBJ2-7 and V is TRBV7-8, with no clear D. The CDR3 extends over 13 amino acids. Trimming stripped 1 base from V and 7 bases from J, with 11 bases between. Germline lookup yields CDR1 SGHVS and CDR2 FQNEAQ.

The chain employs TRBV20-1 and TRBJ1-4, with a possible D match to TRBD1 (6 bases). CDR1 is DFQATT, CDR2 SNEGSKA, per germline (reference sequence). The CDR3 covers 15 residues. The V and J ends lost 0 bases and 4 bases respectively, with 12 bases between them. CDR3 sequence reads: CSARDFQGLNEKLFF. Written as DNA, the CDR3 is TGCAGTGCTAGAGATTTCCAGGGGCTTAATGAAAAACTGTTTTTT.

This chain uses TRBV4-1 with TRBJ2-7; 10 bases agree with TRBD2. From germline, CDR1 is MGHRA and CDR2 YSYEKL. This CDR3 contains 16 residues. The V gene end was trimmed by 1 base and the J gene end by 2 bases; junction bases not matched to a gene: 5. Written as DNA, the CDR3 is TGCGCCAGCAGCCAAGGTTCACTAGCGGGGACCTACGAGCAGTACTTC. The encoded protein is CASSQGSLAGTYEQYF.

CDR3 bases: TGTGCCAGCAGTGTCCTTAGCTCGACAGGCCCGTTGTATCAGCCCCAGCATTTT. Translated, it gives CASSVLSSTGPLYQPQHF. The chain recombines TRBV2 with TRBJ1-5, with a tentative D call TRBD1 (6 bases). The germline V gene has CDR1 SNHLY and CDR2 FYNNEI. Trimming pared 4 bases from V and 5 bases from J, leaving 24 bases between. CDR3 size: 18 residues.

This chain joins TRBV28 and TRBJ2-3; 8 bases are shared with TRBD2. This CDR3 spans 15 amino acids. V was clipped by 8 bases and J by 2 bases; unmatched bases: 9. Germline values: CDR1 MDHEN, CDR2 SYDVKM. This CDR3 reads CASALPAGDTDTQYF. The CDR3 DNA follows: TGTGCCAGCGCCCTCCCAGCGGGGGACACAGATACGCAGTATTTT.

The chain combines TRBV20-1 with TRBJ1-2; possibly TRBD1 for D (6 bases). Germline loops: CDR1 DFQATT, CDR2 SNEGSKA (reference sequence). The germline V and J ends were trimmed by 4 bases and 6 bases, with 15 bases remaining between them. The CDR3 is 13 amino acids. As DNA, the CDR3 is TGCAGTGCTAAGGCTCGGGGACAACATGGCTACACCTTC. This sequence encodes CSAKARGQHGYTF.

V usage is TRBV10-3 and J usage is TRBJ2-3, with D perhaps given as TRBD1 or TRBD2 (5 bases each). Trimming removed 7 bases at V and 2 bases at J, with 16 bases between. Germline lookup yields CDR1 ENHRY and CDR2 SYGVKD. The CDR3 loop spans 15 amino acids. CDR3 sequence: CAIKYGGVDTDTQYF. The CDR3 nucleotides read TGTGCCATCAAATATGGGGGAGTTGACACAGATACGCAGTATTTT.